This T cell receptor (beta chain) came from a study of breast tumors, draining lymph nodes, adjacent tissues. Whole-study findings and limits: Luminal-like breast cancer showed significantly greater tumor-nontumor repertoire similarity than basal-like breast cancer did. That most tumor T cells come from lymph nodes remained unproven. Tumors had less TCR diversity than lymph nodes, more than nontumor tissue. Most tumor T cells seemingly derive from lymph node, then expand in tumor.

At least ten counts were recorded for this clonotype. The target antigen is unknown. The lymph nodes were axillary draining lymph nodes from breast cancer patients. TCRdb redid the calling of the multiplex PCR reads with MiXCR, one entry per CDR3 protein. The table has approximately 150,000 distinct CDR3 sequences, 33% seen once. The sample consisted of axillary lymph node tissue. The clonotype was recovered from a female donor with breast cancer. Some clones in this sample may be carry-over from other donors' samples.

CDR3 protein: CASSFRDSFPYF. The CDR3 nucleotides read TGTGCCAGCAGCTTCCGGGACTCTTTTCCGTACTTC. The J gene is TRBJ2-7, the V gene TRBV7-8; D is perhaps TRBD2 (6 bases). V lost 3 bases, J lost 12 bases, and 15 bases lay in between. Germline assignment: CDR1 SGHVS and CDR2 FQNEAQ. The CDR3 runs 12 residues.